The 31 T cell receptor beta chains presented below share a single source sample, sequenced in a study of shared clonotypes between healthy human individuals (TCRdb year 2020). The library was produced with the immunoSEQ multiplex PCR assay. TCRdb took over this immuneACCESS table, retaining in-frame rearrangements with V and J assigned. Such tables are incomplete; in checked studies, under half of the missing clones stem from an unresolved V gene, and the remainder is unexplained. This sample gives some 510,000 clones in total; more than 65% of them show up just once. The top ten clones comprise under 15% of the sample. Input material: PBMCs. Receptor source: a woman aged 40 to 50 in good health. Some clones in this sample may be carry-over from other donors' samples.

The chain employs TRBV7-2 and TRBJ2-3; the match to TRBD2 covers 13 bases. The CDR3 length is 19 residues. V was clipped by 4 bases and J by 0 bases; unmatched bases: 10. Looked up from germline, CDR1 is SGHTA and CDR2 is FQGNSA. The chain's CDR3 is CASSSPPGLAGTSTDTQYF. Written as DNA, the CDR3 is TGTGCCAGCAGCTCACCTCCGGGACTAGCGGGAACTAGCACAGATACGCAGTATTTT.

J is TRBJ1-1 and V is TRBV18; D is possibly TRBD1 (5 bases). This CDR3 region has 16 residues. Germline-derived CDR1 and CDR2 are KGHSH and LQKENI. The V gene lost 1 base and the J gene lost 5 bases, with 17 bases spanning the gap. DNA for the CDR3: TGTGCCAGCTCACCACGGACAATCGAGGGGAGGACTGAAGCTTTCTTT. It encodes CASSPRTIEGRTEAFF.

This chain connects TRBV9 to TRBJ2-3; no clear D gene. Germline-derived CDR1 and CDR2 are SGDLS and YYNGEE. Deletions cut 0 bases from V and 3 bases from J, with 8 bases between. The CDR3 extends over 14 amino acids. CDR3 sequence reads: CASSVGRKTDTQYF. CDR3 sequence (DNA): TGTGCCAGCAGCGTAGGGAGAAAAACAGATACGCAGTATTTT.

This sequence joins TRBV28 and TRBJ1-1; 7 nucleotides agree with TRBD1. The CDR3 extends over 14 amino acids. Germline loops: CDR1 MDHEN, CDR2 SYDVKM. V dropped 6 bases and J dropped 1; count of bases not matched to a gene: 5. CDR3 DNA: TGTGCCAGCAGGGAGGGACAGCCGAACACTGAAGCTTTCTTT. It yields the protein CASREGQPNTEAFF.

This rearrangement joins TRBV6-5 to TRBJ2-7; unclear D gene. The CDR3 is 14 residues long. V was pared by 2 bases and J by 3 bases, with 11 bases between. Germline V gene sequence: CDR1 MNHEY, CDR2 SVGAGI. The CDR3 region is CASSYLPPLYEQYF. The DNA of the CDR3 is TGTGCCAGCAGTTACCTTCCACCCCTCTACGAGCAGTACTTC.

The chain joins TRBV5-1 to TRBJ2-1; 14 nucleotides match TRBD2. The CDR3 consists of 20 residues. V gave up 4 bases and J gave up 3 bases; unmatched junction bases: 15. The V gene's germline CDR1 is SGHRS and CDR2 YFSETQ. CDR3 protein: CASSDKRPGLAGVIYNEQFF. The CDR3 DNA reads as TGCGCCAGCAGCGACAAGAGACCGGGACTAGCGGGAGTCATCTACAATGAGCAGTTCTTC.

Only one count was recorded for this clone. This chain links TRBV5-1 with TRBJ2-3; D is undetermined. CDR1 and CDR2 (germline): SGHRS, YFSETQ. The CDR3 consists of 17 residues. Trimming pared 4 bases from V and 0 bases from J, leaving 18 bases between. Here the CDR3 reads CASSPAMWPKSTDTQYF. CDR3 sequence (DNA): TGCGCCAGCAGCCCCGCGATGTGGCCAAAGAGCACAGATACGCAGTATTTT. Full variable domain (remainder filled in from reference TRBV5-1 and TRBJ2-3): KAGVTQTPRYLIKTRGQQVTLSCSPISGHRSVSWYQQTPGQGLQFLFEYFSETQRNKGNFPGRFSGRQFSNSRSEMNVSTLELGDSALYLCASSPAMWPKSTDTQYFGPGTRLTVL.

With respect to this clone: Other nucleotide sequences from this sample produce the same CDR3. The chain recombines TRBV30 with TRBJ1-4; a possible D gene is TRBD1 (5 bases). CDR3 length equals 14 residues. The germline gives CDR1 GTSNPN, CDR2 SVGIG (reference sequence). Trimming stripped 3 bases from V and 2 bases from J, with 10 bases between. The CDR3 region has the DNA TGTGCCTGGAGCGGGACTTTGACTAATGAAAAACTGTTTTTT. Translating gives CAWSGTLTNEKLFF.

The chain joins TRBV10-3 to TRBJ2-5, with 8 bases lining up with TRBD1. Germline lookup yields CDR1 ENHRY and CDR2 SYGVKD. V was pared by 3 bases and J by 4 bases, with 1 base of the junction left unmatched. This CDR3 is 13 amino acids long. CDR3 in DNA: TGTGCCATCAGTGAAGACAGGGGAGAGACCCAGTACTTC. This sequence encodes CAISEDRGETQYF.

The gene calls are TRBV11-2 and TRBJ2-1; perhaps TRBD1 as D (6 bases). The germline V gene has CDR1 SGHAT and CDR2 FQNNGV. V lost 5 bases and J 7 bases, leaving 24 bases between the germline ends. CDR3 size: 17 residues. CDR3 bases: TGTGCCAGCAGCGCCTCCGTAACAGGGCTCCAAAGGAATGAGCAGTTCTTC. This sequence encodes CASSASVTGLQRNEQFF.

The chain employs TRBV2 and TRBJ2-2; unclear D gene. The germline V and J ends were trimmed by 8 bases and 7 bases, with 20 bases remaining between them. In germline, CDR1 is SNHLY, CDR2 FYNNEI. The CDR3 covers 15 residues. CDR3 region: CASAPLDLAGGELFF. The CDR3, as DNA: TGTGCCAGCGCGCCCCTTGACTTGGCCGGCGGGGAGCTGTTTTTT. Drawing the rest from reference TRBV2 and TRBJ2-2, the complete variable domain is EPEVTQTPSHQVTQMGQEVILRCVPISNHLYFYWYRQILGQKVEFLVSFYNNEISEKSEIFDDQFSVERPDGSNFTLKIRSTKLEDSAMYFCASAPLDLAGGELFFGEGSRLTVL.

This clone was detected ten times or more. The CDR3: CASSTGTAQNYGYTF. The CDR3, as DNA: TGCGCCAGCAGCACCGGGACAGCACAAAACTATGGCTACACCTTC. The chain combines TRBV5-1 with TRBJ1-2; 7 bases agree with TRBD1. Per germline, CDR1 SGHRS and CDR2 YFSETQ. V was clipped by 4 bases and J by 2 bases; unmatched bases: 8. CDR3 length: 15 residues.

The chain joins TRBV18 to TRBJ1-2, with D perhaps TRBD1 (6 bases). V was clipped by 2 bases and J by 6 bases, with 13 bases between them. The CDR3 has 14 residues. Germline V gives CDR1 KGHSH, CDR2 LQKENI. CDR3 nucleotide sequence: TGTGCCAGCTCACCAATCGCAGGGGAGAATGGCTACACCTTC. Amino acids: CASSPIAGENGYTF.

The J gene is TRBJ2-5, the V gene TRBV28; 10 nucleotides align to TRBD2. TRBJ2-7 matches the DNA end more closely, so the J call is doubtful. Germline V gene data show CDR1 as MDHEN and CDR2 as SYDVKM. The CDR3 contains 16 residues. The DNA for the CDR3 is TGTGCCAGCAGTTTAGGGGCTAGCGGGAGTTGGTACGAGCAGTACTTC. This translates into CASSLGASGSWYEQYF.

Here the CDR3 DNA reads TGTGCCAGTAGTATAACAGGGGGCGCAACCGGGGAGCTGTTTTTT. Protein sequence: CASSITGGATGELFF. The chain uses TRBV19 and TRBJ2-2; 9 nucleotides align to TRBD1. V was pared by 2 bases and J by 5 bases, with 3 bases of the junction left unmatched. Germline-derived CDR1 and CDR2 are LNHDA and SQIVND (reference sequence). The CDR3 has 15 residues.

The rearrangement joins TRBV21-1 to TRBJ1-2; the D call of TRBD1 is as the table states it, not checked on the DNA. TRBV21-1 is a pseudogene. The CDR3 totals 14 residues. The CDR3 bases are TGTGCCAGCAGCAAAGACAGGACAGGGGCGGGCTACACCTTC. Encoded protein: CASSKDRTGAGYTF.

This clone appeared a single time. V usage is TRBV30 and J usage is TRBJ1-3, with D possibly being TRBD1 (5 bases). This CDR3 spans 13 amino acids. Per germline, CDR1 GTSNPN and CDR2 SVGIG (reference sequence). Trimming stripped 0 bases from V and 7 bases from J, with 10 bases between. CDR3 in DNA: TGTGCCTGGAGTGTGGCAGGGAGCAACACCATATATTTT. It specifies CAWSVAGSNTIYF.

The chain carries TRBV7-3 and TRBJ2-2, with 9 bases aligning to TRBD2. CDR3 length: 14 residues. The J segment lost 6 bases and the V segment lost 6 bases, leaving 5 bases of the junction unmatched. Looked up from germline, CDR1 is SGHTA and CDR2 is FQGTGA. The DNA of the CDR3 is TGTGCCAGCAGGGGCGGGAGGGCCCCCGGGGAGCTGTTTTTT. Its protein is CASRGGRAPGELFF.

The chain joins TRBV19 to TRBJ1-1; 7 bases match TRBD1. V lost 4 bases and J lost 4; bases outside the gene matches: 6. This CDR3 spans 14 amino acids. Germline assignment: CDR1 LNHDA and CDR2 SQIVND (reference sequence). The CDR3 here is CASSRITGVTEAFF. The CDR3 DNA follows: TGTGCCAGTAGTAGAATAACAGGGGTCACTGAAGCTTTCTTT.

This rearrangement joins TRBV10-3 to TRBJ1-1; D is perhaps TRBD1 (6 bases). The germline CDR1 and CDR2 sequences are ENHRY and SYGVKD. The length of the CDR3 is 14 residues. V was cut by 0 bases and J by 4 bases, with 9 bases left in between. The CDR3 here is CAISESRQVTEAFF. The CDR3, as DNA: TGTGCCATCAGTGAGTCCCGACAGGTCACTGAAGCTTTCTTT.

This clone was observed a few times. This sequence joins TRBV10-2 and TRBJ1-1, with a weak D call TRBD1 (6 bases). The CDR3 runs 12 residues. The germline V gene encodes CDR1 WSHSY and CDR2 SAAADI. Trimming cost V 11 bases and J 5 bases, with 15 bases left between them. CDR3 sequence: CASRQAGTEAFF. The CDR3 coding sequence is TGCGCCTCACGACAGGCGGGGACTGAAGCTTTCTTT.

This clone showed up just a few times. The chain employs TRBV5-4 and TRBJ1-1, with 9 bases fitting TRBD1. CDR3 length equals 13 residues. Germline CDR1 reads SGHNT; CDR2 reads YYREEE (reference sequence). The J segment lost 8 bases and the V segment lost 4 bases, leaving 6 bases of the junction unmatched. The CDR3 sequence: CASSLDRGSEAFF. CDR3 nucleotides: TGTGCCAGCAGCCTGGACAGGGGCTCGGAAGCTTTCTTT.

The chain combines TRBV6-1 with TRBJ2-2, with 8 bases lining up with TRBD2. Trimming at V came to 7 bases and at J to 4 bases, leaving 8 bases not matched to a gene. CDR3 length: 15 residues. The germline CDR1 and CDR2 sequences are MNHNS and SASEGT. The CDR3: CASNEAGGSTGELFF. CDR3 nucleotide sequence: TGTGCCAGCAATGAGGCGGGAGGTAGCACCGGGGAGCTGTTTTTT.

V is TRBV11-1 and J is TRBJ2-7; D unclear. V was cut by 6 bases and J by 3 bases, with 18 bases left in between. Germline loops: CDR1 SGHAT, CDR2 FQDESV (reference sequence). The CDR3 sequence is 15 residues long. CDR3 sequence (DNA): TGTGCCAGCAGGTCCCTGGTGGGCACCTTCTACGAGCAGTACTTC. Its protein product is CASRSLVGTFYEQYF.

The rearrangement joins TRBV9 to TRBJ2-7; perhaps TRBD1 as D (6 bases). The germline V and J ends were trimmed by 2 bases and 4 bases, with 10 bases remaining between them. Germline CDR1 SGDLS, CDR2 YYNGEE. The CDR3 covers 13 residues. The CDR3 DNA is TGTGCCAGCAGCGTCGGACAGACTTACGAGCAGTACTTC. Its translation: CASSVGQTYEQYF.

V gene TRBV7-9 combines with J gene TRBJ2-1, with a tentative D call TRBD1 (7 bases). Germline V CDR1 and CDR2: SEHNR, FQNEAQ (reference sequence). V was clipped by 6 bases and J by 5 bases, with 23 bases between them. The CDR3 covers 17 residues. In DNA form, the CDR3 reads TGTGCCAGCAGACCCGATGGTGGCAGGGGGGCCAACAATGAGCAGTTCTTC. Its translation is CASRPDGGRGANNEQFF.

This rearrangement joins TRBV5-1 to TRBJ2-7; 8 nucleotides line up with TRBD2. Germline V gene sequence: CDR1 SGHRS, CDR2 YFSETQ. The CDR3 loop spans 13 amino acids. With V trimmed by 5 bases and J by 2 bases, 3 bases remained unmatched. The CDR3 DNA is TGCGCCAGCAGTTTAGCGGGGCCCTACGAGCAGTACTTC. It yields the protein CASSLAGPYEQYF.

The chain uses TRBV18 and TRBJ2-5; 8 bases are shared with TRBD2. The CDR3 sequence is 16 residues long. The germline V gene encodes CDR1 KGHSH and CDR2 LQKENI. V gave up 4 bases and J gave up 1 base; unmatched junction bases: 8. CDR3 coding DNA: TGTGCCAGCTCACTGAGCGAGCGGGAGATCCAAGAGACCCAGTACTTC. This sequence encodes CASSLSEREIQETQYF.

The chain joins TRBV27 to TRBJ2-7; 9 positions agree with TRBD1. The germline gives CDR1 MNHEY, CDR2 SMNVEV (reference sequence). The length of the CDR3 is 14 residues. V trimming: 4 bases; J trimming: 7 bases; junction bases outside the gene matches: 8. DNA for the CDR3: TGTGCCAGCAGTTCTTTACAGGGGGCGAGGGAGCAGTACTTC. Its translation is CASSSLQGAREQYF.

V usage is TRBV27 and J usage is TRBJ2-1; D not certain. V lost 3 bases and J lost 0, with 12 bases in between. This CDR3 has 16 residues. CDR1 is MNHEY and CDR2 is SMNVEV in the germline V gene (reference sequence). The CDR3 bases are TGTGCCAGCAGTTTGAACCTGCCTAGCTCCTACAATGAGCAGTTCTTC. Translating gives CASSLNLPSSYNEQFF.

The CDR3 here is CASSLTPGAKYF. In nucleotides, the CDR3 is TGTGCCAGCAGCTTAACGCCAGGGGCCAAGTATTTT. V usage is TRBV7-2 and J usage is TRBJ2-3; D is perhaps TRBD1 (6 bases). Germline V gene lookup returns CDR1 SGHTA and CDR2 FQGNSA. The CDR3 runs to 12 residues. With 2 bases removed from V and 13 bases from J, the gap between germline ends came to 13 bases. The full variable domain, with the rest looked up from reference TRBV7-2 and TRBJ2-3, is GAGVSQSPSNKVTEKGKDVELRCDPISGHTALYWYRQSLGQGLEFLIYFQGNSAPDKSGLPSDRFSAERTGGSVSTLTIQRTQQEDSAVYLCASSLTPGAKYFGPGTRLTVL.